The 6 T cell receptor beta chains reported below all come from one sample, sequenced in a study of T cells in Graves' hyperthyroidism and ophthalmopathy. TCR beta CDR3 regions were amplified from RNA. In the first-round RT-PCR of the TCR CDR3, the HTBI primer set was used. TCRdb itself ran the multiplex PCR reads through MiXCR, one entry per CDR3 protein. This table holds some 200,000 distinct CDR3 sequences, 17% found once. Material: blood. Receptor source: a woman aged 45-60 years with Graves' hyperthyroidism.

The rearrangement links TRBV6-2 or TRBV6-3 to TRBJ2-5; no firm D call. Trimming took 4 bases from V and 0 from J, leaving 9 bases between them. Looked up from germline, CDR1 is MNHEY and CDR2 is SVGEGT. This CDR3 has 14 residues. The CDR3 here is CASSFGGNQETQYF. The CDR3 DNA is TGTGCCAGCAGTTTCGGTGGGAACCAAGAGACCCAGTACTTC.

There are a few counts of this clonotype. The chain couples TRBV7-2 to TRBJ2-6; D uncertain. The CDR3 has 14 amino acids. Between the trimmed V and J ends, which lost 3 bases and 0 bases, there was a span of 3 bases. Germline CDR1 is SGHTA and CDR2 is FQGNSA. CDR3 region: CASSFLSGANVLTF. For the CDR3, the DNA is TGTGCCAGCAGCTTCCTCTCTGGGGCCAACGTCCTGACTTTC. Combining the CDR3 with reference TRBV7-2 and TRBJ2-6 gives the whole variable domain GAGVSQSPSNKVTEKGKDVELRCDPISGHTALYWYRQSLGQGLEFLIYFQGNSAPDKSGLPSDRFSAERTGGSVSTLTIQRTQQEDSAVYLCASSFLSGANVLTFGAGSRLTVL.

The chain recombines TRBV19 with TRBJ2-7; the match to TRBD2 covers 9 bases. V lost 8 bases to trimming and J lost 0 bases; unmatched junction nucleotides: 17. Germline V lookup: CDR1 LNHDA, CDR2 SQIVND (reference sequence). CDR3 length: 18 residues. The CDR3 here is CASGWGGSGSSGSYEQYF. The CDR3 DNA follows: TGTGCCAGTGGTTGGGGTGGTAGCGGGAGTTCAGGCTCCTACGAGCAGTACTTC.

At least ten counts were recorded for this clonotype. The chain employs TRBV7-2 and TRBJ1-3; a possible D gene is TRBD1 (6 bases). Trimming cost V 0 bases and J 2 bases, with 14 bases left between them. There are 17 residues in the CDR3. Germline V lookup: CDR1 SGHTA, CDR2 FQGNSA. Here the CDR3 DNA reads TGTGCCAGCAGCTTAGCTGGGGGGGGCCGCGCTGGAAACACCATATATTTT. Translating gives CASSLAGGGRAGNTIYF.

This clonotype has a handful of counts. The chain is built from TRBV7-9 and TRBJ2-1, with D perhaps matching TRBD1 or TRBD2 (5 bases each). CDR1 and CDR2 (germline): SEHNR, FQNEAQ (reference sequence). The CDR3 covers 12 residues. V was pared by 3 bases and J by 10 bases, with 10 bases between. The CDR3 nucleotides are TGTGCCAGCAGCTTCGGGGCGGAGGAGCAGTTCTTC. This codes for CASSFGAEEQFF.

This clonotype was observed a handful of times. This chain joins TRBV29-1 and TRBJ2-1; TRBD2 might be the D (5 bases). Per the germline V gene, CDR1 is SQVTM and CDR2 is ANQGSEA. The CDR3 contains 15 residues. V was clipped by 3 bases and J by 1 base, with 13 bases between them. The CDR3 DNA sequence: TGCAGCGTTGATGAGGCCTGGACTTCCTACAATGAGCAGTTCTTC. This gives the protein CSVDEAWTSYNEQFF.